This TCR beta chain stems from a study of blood T cell repertoires in COVID-19. In the study overall: Samples taken during acute and convalescent COVID-19 were collected in the United States, Italy and Spain. Nucleic acid was either cDNA or gDNA, and it came from T cells, B-cell-depleted T cells, or PBMCs.

This CDR3 region has 18 residues. Germline trimming cut 5 bases from V and 3 bases from J; bases unmatched to any gene: 16. Germline values: CDR1 MDHEN, CDR2 SYDVKM. Clones were read by immunoSEQ multiplex PCR, and TCRdb kept only the in-frame ones, dropping some. The sample has tens of thousands of clones, 80% to 85% seen once. Specimen: peripheral blood. This chain joins TRBV28 and TRBJ1-1, with 9 nucleotides matching TRBD1. The receptor was isolated from a man aged 25 to 40 with COVID-19, enrolled during active disease. CDR3 nucleotide sequence: TGTGCCAGCAGTCCGTATTGGACAGGGGAATTGGAAGACACTGAAGCTTTCTTT. Translated, it gives CASSPYWTGELEDTEAFF.